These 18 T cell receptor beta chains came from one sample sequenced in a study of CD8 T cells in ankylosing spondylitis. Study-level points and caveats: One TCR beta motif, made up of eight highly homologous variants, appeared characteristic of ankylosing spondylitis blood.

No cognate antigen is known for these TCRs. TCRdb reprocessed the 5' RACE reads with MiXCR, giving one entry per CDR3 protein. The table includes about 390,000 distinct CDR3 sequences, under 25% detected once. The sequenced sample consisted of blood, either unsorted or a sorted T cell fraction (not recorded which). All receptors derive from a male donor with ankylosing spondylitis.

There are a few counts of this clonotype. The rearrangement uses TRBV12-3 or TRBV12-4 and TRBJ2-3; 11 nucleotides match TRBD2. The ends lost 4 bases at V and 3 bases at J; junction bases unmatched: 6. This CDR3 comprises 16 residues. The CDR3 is CASSSLTSGSTDTQYF. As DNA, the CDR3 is TGTGCCAGCAGTTCCCTTACTAGCGGGAGTACAGATACGCAGTATTTT.

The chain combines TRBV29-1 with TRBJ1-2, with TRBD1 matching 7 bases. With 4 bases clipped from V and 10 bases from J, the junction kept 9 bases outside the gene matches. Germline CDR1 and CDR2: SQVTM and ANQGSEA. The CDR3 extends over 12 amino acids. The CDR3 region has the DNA TGCAGCGTTGCGAACCGGGACAGTGACTACACCTTC. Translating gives CSVANRDSDYTF.

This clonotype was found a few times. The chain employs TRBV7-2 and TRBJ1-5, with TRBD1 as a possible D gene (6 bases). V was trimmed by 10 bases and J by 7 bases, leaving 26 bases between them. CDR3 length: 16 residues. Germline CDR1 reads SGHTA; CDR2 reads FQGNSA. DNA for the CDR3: TGTGCCACCCAAGGGGGGACCCCTTACCGAGGGCAGCCCCAGCATTTT. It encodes CATQGGTPYRGQPQHF.

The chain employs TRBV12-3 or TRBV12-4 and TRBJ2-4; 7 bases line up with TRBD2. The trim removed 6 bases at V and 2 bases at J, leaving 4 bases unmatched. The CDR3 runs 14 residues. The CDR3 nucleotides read TGTGCCAGCAGGGGTAGCGGGTCCAAAAACATTCAGTACTTC. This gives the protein CASRGSGSKNIQYF.

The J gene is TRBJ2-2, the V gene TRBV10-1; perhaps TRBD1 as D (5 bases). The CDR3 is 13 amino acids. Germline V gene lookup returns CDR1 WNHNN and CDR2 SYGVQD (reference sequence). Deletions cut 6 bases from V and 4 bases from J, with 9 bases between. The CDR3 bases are TGCGCCAGCAGCAGGGTTAGCACCGGGGAGCTGTTTTTT. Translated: CASSRVSTGELFF.

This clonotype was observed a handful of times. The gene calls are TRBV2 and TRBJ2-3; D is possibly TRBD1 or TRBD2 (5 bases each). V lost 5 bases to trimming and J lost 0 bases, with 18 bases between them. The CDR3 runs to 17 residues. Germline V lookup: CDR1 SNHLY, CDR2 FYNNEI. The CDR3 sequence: CASSFSGTPFSTDTQYF. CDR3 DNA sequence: TGTGCCAGCAGTTTTTCCGGGACGCCTTTTAGCACAGATACGCAGTATTTT.

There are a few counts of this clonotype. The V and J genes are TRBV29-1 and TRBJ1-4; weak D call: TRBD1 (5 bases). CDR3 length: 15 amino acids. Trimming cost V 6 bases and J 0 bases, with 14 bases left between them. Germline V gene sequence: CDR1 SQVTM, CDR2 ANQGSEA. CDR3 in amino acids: CSVGGVGPTNEKLFF. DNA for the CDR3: TGCAGCGTGGGGGGTGTCGGACCAACTAATGAAAAACTGTTTTTT.

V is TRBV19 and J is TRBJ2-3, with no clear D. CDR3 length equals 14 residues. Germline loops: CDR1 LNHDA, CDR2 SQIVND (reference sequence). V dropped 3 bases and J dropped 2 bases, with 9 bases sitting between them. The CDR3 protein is CASSIQLSTDTQYF. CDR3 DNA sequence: TGTGCCAGTAGTATCCAGTTATCCACAGATACGCAGTATTTT.

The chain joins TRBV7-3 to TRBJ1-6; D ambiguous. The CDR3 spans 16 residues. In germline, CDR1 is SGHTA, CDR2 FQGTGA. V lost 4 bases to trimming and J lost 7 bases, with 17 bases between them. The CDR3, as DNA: TGTGCCAGCAGCTCGGACGCCGTCGGCGTAAATTCACCCCTCCACTTT. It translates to CASSSDAVGVNSPLHF.

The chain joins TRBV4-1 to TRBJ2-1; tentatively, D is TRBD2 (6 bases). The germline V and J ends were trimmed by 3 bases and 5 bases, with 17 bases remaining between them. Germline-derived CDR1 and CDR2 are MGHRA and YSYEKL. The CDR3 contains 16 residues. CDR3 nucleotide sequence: TGCGCCAGCAGCCAGGAGCGGGTCCTGGTAGACAATGAGCAGTTCTTC. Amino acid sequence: CASSQERVLVDNEQFF.

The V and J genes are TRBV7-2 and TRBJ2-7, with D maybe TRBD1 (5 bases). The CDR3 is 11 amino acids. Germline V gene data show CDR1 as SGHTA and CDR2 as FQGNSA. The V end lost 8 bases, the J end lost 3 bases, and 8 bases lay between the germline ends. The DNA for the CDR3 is TGTGCCAGCGCCAGGGACTACGAGCAGTACTTC. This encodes CASARDYEQYF.

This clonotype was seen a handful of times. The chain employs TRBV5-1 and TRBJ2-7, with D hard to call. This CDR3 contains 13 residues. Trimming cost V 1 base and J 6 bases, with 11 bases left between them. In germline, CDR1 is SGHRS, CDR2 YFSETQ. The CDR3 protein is CASSLFPQVEQYF. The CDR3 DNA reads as TGCGCCAGCAGCTTGTTCCCCCAGGTCGAGCAGTACTTC.

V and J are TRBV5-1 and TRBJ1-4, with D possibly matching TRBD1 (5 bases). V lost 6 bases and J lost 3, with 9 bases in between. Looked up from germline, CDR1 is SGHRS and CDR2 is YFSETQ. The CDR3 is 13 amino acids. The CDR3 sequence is CASKDTANEKLFF. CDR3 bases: TGCGCCAGCAAGGACACGGCTAATGAAAAACTGTTTTTT.

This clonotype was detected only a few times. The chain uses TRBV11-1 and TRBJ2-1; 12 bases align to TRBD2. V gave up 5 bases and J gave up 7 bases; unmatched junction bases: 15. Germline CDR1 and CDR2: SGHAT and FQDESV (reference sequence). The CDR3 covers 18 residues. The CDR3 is CASSRLAGDLTSGNEQFF. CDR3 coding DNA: TGTGCCAGCAGCCGACTAGCGGGAGACCTCACTTCGGGGAATGAGCAGTTCTTC.

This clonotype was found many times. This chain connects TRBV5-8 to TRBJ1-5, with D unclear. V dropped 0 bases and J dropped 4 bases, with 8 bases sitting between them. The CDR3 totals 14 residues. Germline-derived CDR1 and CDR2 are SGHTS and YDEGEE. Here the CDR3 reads CASSLADTNQPQHF. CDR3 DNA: TGTGCCAGCAGCTTGGCGGATACAAATCAGCCCCAGCATTTT. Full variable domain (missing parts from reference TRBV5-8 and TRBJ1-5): EAGVTQSPTHLIKTRGQQATLRCSPISGHTSVYWYQQALGLGLQFLLWYDEGEERNRGNFPPRFSGRQFPNYSSELNVNALELEDSALYLCASSLADTNQPQHFGDGTRLSIL.

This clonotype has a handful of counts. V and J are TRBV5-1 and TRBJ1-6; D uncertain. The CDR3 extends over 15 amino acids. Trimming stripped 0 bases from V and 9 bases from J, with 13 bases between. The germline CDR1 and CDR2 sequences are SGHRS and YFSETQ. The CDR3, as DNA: TGCGCCAGCAGCTTGGACAGCCCTCCGGGTTCACCCCTCCACTTT. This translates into CASSLDSPPGSPLHF.

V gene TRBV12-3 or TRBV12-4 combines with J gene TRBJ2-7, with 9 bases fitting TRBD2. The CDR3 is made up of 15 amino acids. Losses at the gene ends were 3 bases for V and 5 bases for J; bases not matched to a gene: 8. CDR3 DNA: TGTGCCAGCAGTTTCACTAGCGGGCTTAAGCACGAGCAGTACTTC. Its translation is CASSFTSGLKHEQYF.

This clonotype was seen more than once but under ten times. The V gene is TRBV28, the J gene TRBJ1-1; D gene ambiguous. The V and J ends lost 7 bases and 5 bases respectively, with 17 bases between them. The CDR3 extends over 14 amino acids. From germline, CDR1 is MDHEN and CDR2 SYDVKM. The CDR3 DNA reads TGTGCCAGCATCCAAGGGTTTGTGGATACTGAAGCTTTCTTT. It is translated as CASIQGFVDTEAFF.